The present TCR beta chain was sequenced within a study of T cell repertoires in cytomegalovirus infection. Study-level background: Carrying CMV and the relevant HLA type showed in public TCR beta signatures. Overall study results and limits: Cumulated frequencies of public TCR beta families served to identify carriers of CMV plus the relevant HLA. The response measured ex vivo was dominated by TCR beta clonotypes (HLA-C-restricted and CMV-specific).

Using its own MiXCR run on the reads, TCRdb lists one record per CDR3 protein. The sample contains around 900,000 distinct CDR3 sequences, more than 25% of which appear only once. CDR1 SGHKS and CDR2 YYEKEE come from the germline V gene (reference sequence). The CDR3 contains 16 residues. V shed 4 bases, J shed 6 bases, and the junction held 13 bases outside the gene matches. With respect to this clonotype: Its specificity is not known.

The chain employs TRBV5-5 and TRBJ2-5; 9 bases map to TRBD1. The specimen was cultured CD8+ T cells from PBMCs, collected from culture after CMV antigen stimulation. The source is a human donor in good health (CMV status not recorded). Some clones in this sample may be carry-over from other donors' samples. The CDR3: CASSLPVQGAHQTQYF. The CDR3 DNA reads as TGTGCCAGCAGCCTCCCTGTACAGGGGGCCCACCAGACCCAGTACTTC.